The rows below give T cell receptor beta chains drawn from one sample of a study of T cell responses to AZD1222 COVID-19 vaccine. Data came from immunoSEQ multiplex PCR; TCRdb stores just in-frame clones and leaves some out. The sample holds some 130,000 clones, roughly 89% seen once. This specimen consisted of peripheral blood, obtained on day 0 of AZD1222 vaccination. The source is an adult in good health. Each CDR3 is given with its conserved first and last residue. Fields, in order: V gene, J gene, CDR3 protein.

TRBV5-5	TRBJ1-1	CASSLDSMNTEAFF
TRBV5-1	TRBJ2-3	CASIAGGTNPDTQYF
TRBV30	TRBJ1-2	CAWSDGSGDYGYTF
TRBV25-1	TRBJ1-3	CASSDGTSGNTIYF
TRBV7-9	TRBJ2-1	CASSGRSSYNEQFF
TRBV5-6	TRBJ1-1	CASRHRGRSGYTEAFF
TRBV19	TRBJ2-7	CASSHPGQATYEQYF
TRBV4-1	TRBJ1-5	CASSQDPQASNQPQHF
TRBV5-8	TRBJ1-5	CASSRAGTGFQPQHF
TRBV3-1/TRBV3-2	TRBJ1-1	CASSQTYRDTEAFF
TRBV2	TRBJ1-4	CASSERVRGEKLFF
TRBV19	TRBJ2-7	CASTRSDYEQYF
TRBV7-6	TRBJ2-2	CASSLDRSNTGELFF
TRBV15	TRBJ1-3	CATSSDRGYGNTIYF
TRBV2	TRBJ1-1	CASNRMNTEAFF
TRBV11-2	TRBJ2-3	CASRSSGGANTQYF
TRBV5-5	TRBJ2-3	CASSLTGQGHQDTQYF
TRBV30	TRBJ1-1	CAWSVPIGQVREAFF
TRBV7-6	TRBJ2-7	CASSIESDAYEQYF
TRBV7-8	TRBJ2-3	CASSLDSGEIDTQYF
TRBV6-5	TRBJ2-1	CASTSTGLNFNEQFF
TRBV30	TRBJ2-2	CAWSSGGELFF
TRBV5-1	TRBJ2-5	CASSLQETQYF
TRBV2	TRBJ1-5	CASRELLDQPQHF
TRBV3-1/TRBV3-2	TRBJ2-2	CASSPPMNTGELFF
TRBV27	TRBJ1-1	CASKVQGDTEAFF
TRBV25-1	TRBJ2-5	CASRQGLETQYF
TRBV5-1	TRBJ1-5	CASSLMSGVQPQHF
TRBV2	TRBJ1-1	CASSKSVAAFF
TRBV7-9	TRBJ2-2	CASKQPGVELFF
TRBV5-4	TRBJ1-6	CASSLDPRGDSPLHF